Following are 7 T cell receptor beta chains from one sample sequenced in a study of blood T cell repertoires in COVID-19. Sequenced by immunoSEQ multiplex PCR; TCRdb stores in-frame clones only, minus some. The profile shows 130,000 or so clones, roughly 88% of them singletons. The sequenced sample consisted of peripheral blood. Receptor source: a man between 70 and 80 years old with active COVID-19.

This CDR3 is CASSPGASGIQETQYF. CDR3 sequence (DNA): TGTGCCAGCTCACCAGGCGCTAGCGGGATTCAAGAGACCCAGTACTTC. This chain connects TRBV18 to TRBJ2-5, with TRBD2 identical over 9 bases. Trimming cost V 2 bases and J 2 bases; bases outside gene matches: 6. CDR1 is KGHSH and CDR2 is LQKENI in the germline V gene. The CDR3 totals 16 residues.

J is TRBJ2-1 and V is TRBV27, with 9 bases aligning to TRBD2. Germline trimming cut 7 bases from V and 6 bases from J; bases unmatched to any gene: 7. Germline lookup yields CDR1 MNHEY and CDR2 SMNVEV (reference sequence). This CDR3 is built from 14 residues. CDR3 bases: TGTGCCAGCATAGCACTAGCGGGCTCCAATGAGCAGTTCTTC. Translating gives CASIALAGSNEQFF.

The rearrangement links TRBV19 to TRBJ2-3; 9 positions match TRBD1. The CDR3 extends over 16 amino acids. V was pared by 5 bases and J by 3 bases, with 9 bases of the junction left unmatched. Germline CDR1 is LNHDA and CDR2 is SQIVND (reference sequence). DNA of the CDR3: TGTGCCAGTAGTTTAAAAGGACAGGGGAGAACAGATACGCAGTATTTT. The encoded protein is CASSLKGQGRTDTQYF. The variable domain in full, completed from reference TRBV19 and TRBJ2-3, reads DGGITQSPKYLFRKEGQNVTLSCEQNLNHDAMYWYRQDPGQGLRLIYYSQIVNDFQKGDIAEGYSVSREKKESFPLTVTSAQKNPTAFYLCASSLKGQGRTDTQYFGPGTRLTVL.

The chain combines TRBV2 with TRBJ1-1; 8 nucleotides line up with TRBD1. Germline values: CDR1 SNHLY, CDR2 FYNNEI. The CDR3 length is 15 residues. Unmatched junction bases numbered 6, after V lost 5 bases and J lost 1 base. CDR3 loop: CASSPRQGTNTEAFF. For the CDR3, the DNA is TGTGCCAGCAGTCCACGACAGGGGACGAACACTGAAGCTTTCTTT. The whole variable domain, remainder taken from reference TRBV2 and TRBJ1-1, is EPEVTQTPSHQVTQMGQEVILRCVPISNHLYFYWYRQILGQKVEFLVSFYNNEISEKSEIFDDQFSVERPDGSNFTLKIRSTKLEDSAMYFCASSPRQGTNTEAFFGQGTRLTVV.

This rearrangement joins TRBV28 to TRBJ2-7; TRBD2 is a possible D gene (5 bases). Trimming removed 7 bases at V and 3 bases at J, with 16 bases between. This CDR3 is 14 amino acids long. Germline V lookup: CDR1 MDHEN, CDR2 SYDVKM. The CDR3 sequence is CASTFGGSLYEQYF. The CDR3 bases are TGTGCCAGCACCTTCGGAGGCAGCCTCTACGAGCAGTACTTC.

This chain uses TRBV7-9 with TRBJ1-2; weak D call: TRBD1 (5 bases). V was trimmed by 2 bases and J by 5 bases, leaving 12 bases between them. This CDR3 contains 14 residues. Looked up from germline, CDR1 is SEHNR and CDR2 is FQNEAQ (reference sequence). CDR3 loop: CASSLTRALYGYTF. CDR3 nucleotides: TGTGCCAGCAGCTTAACCAGGGCACTTTATGGCTACACCTTC.

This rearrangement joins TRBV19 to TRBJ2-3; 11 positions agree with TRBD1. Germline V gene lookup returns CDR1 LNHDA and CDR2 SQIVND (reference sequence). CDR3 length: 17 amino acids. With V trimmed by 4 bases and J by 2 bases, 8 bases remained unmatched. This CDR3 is CASSTPRTGGHTDTQYF. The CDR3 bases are TGTGCCAGTAGTACTCCGCGGACAGGGGGCCACACAGATACGCAGTATTTT.